Shown below are 10 T cell receptor beta chains from a single sample sequenced in a study of radiotherapy plus CTLA-4 blockade in lung cancer listed by TCRdb under 2018. Preparation of the library involved the immunoSEQ multiplex PCR assay. Not all clones reach the TCRdb copy of this immuneACCESS table, which keeps in-frame sequences only. Checked studies attribute under half of the gap to unresolved V genes and leave the rest unexplained. The sample profile shows tens of thousands of clones; around 80% of them were found once. The ten most abundant clones make up 7% to 9.5% of the sample. The material sequenced was peripheral blood, taken from a patient treated with radiotherapy plus ipilimumab. These receptors all stem from a human donor with non-small cell lung cancer who had stable disease on radiotherapy plus ipilimumab.

The V gene is TRBV29-1, the J gene TRBJ1-1; D call uncertain. The CDR3 totals 11 residues. CDR1 is SQVTM and CDR2 is ANQGSEA in the germline V gene. Trimming removed 3 bases from V and 2 bases from J, with 4 bases in between. The CDR3 nucleotides read TGCAGCGTTGACCAAAACACTGAAGCTTTCTTT. Translated: CSVDQNTEAFF.

The chain carries TRBV6-6 and TRBJ1-1; D remains unclear. This CDR3 spans 15 amino acids. CDR1 and CDR2 from the germline V gene are MNHNY and SVGAGI (reference sequence). V was shortened by 2 bases and J by 6 bases, with 16 bases between the two germline ends. This chain's CDR3 is CASSYTRTLRAEAFF. CDR3 sequence (DNA): TGTGCCAGCAGTTACACAAGGACGCTGAGGGCTGAAGCTTTCTTT.

The rearrangement joins TRBV27 to TRBJ1-1, with D tentatively TRBD1 (5 bases). V was pared by 5 bases and J by 8 bases, with 15 bases between. Germline assignment: CDR1 MNHEY and CDR2 SMNVEV (reference sequence). This CDR3 has 13 residues. CDR3 DNA: TGTGCCAGCAGTCGGACGTCGGGGGGGGAAGCTTTCTTT. It codes for CASSRTSGGEAFF.

The J gene is TRBJ2-3, the V gene TRBV2; D might be TRBD1 (6 bases). Between the trimmed V and J ends, which lost 6 bases and 2 bases, there was a span of 15 bases. Germline V gives CDR1 SNHLY, CDR2 FYNNEI. The CDR3 runs 15 residues. The CDR3 sequence: CASRADRSSTDTQYF. The CDR3 nucleotides read TGTGCCAGCAGAGCCGACAGGTCCTCCACAGATACGCAGTATTTT.

The rearrangement joins TRBV6-1 to TRBJ1-2, with D possibly being TRBD1 (5 bases). V dropped 5 bases and J dropped 7 bases, with 14 bases sitting between them. The CDR3 has 13 residues. Germline CDR1 and CDR2: MNHNS and SASEGT. The DNA for the CDR3 is TGTGCCAGCAGTATCGGGGGAGTTTCTGGCTACACCTTC. This translates into CASSIGGVSGYTF.

V and J are TRBV27 and TRBJ2-3; unclear D gene. The CDR3 is 14 residues long. Per germline, CDR1 MNHEY and CDR2 SMNVEV (reference sequence). Trimming cost V 8 bases and J 1 base, with 13 bases left between them. The CDR3: CASVRLGGTDTQYF. The CDR3, as DNA: TGTGCCAGCGTACGCCTTGGGGGCACAGATACGCAGTATTTT.

The genes are TRBV27 and TRBJ1-2; D gene ambiguous. The germline V gene has CDR1 MNHEY and CDR2 SMNVEV (reference sequence). Trimming took 3 bases from V and 8 from J, leaving 16 bases between them. The CDR3 is 14 amino acids. As DNA, the CDR3 is TGTGCCAGCAGTTTCCGTTCTAAGAAGGCGGGCTACACCTTC. As protein: CASSFRSKKAGYTF.

This clone was counted only a few times. The chain couples TRBV19 to TRBJ1-1, with D unresolved. CDR1 is LNHDA and CDR2 is SQIVND in the germline V gene (reference sequence). The V and J ends lost 2 bases and 1 base respectively, with 5 bases between them. This CDR3 has 13 residues. The CDR3 region has the DNA TGTGCCAGTAGTATATCAGCGAACACTGAAGCTTTCTTT. The encoded protein is CASSISANTEAFF.

The V and J genes are TRBV30 and TRBJ2-5, with 11 bases aligning to TRBD2. The V gene end was trimmed by 3 bases and the J gene end by 5 bases; junction bases not matched to a gene: 5. Per germline, CDR1 GTSNPN and CDR2 SVGIG (reference sequence). This CDR3 spans 14 amino acids. Written as DNA, the CDR3 is TGTGCCTGGAGCTTGGGACTAGCGGTGGAGACCCAGTACTTC. This sequence encodes CAWSLGLAVETQYF.

The chain joins TRBV16 to TRBJ2-5; D gene ambiguous. Germline V lookup: CDR1 KGHSY, CDR2 FQNENV. The CDR3 consists of 13 residues. Trimming removed 4 bases at V and 5 bases at J, with 11 bases between. CDR3 DNA sequence: TGTGCCAGCAGCCTCGGTCTTTCGGAGACCCAGTACTTC. Translating it yields CASSLGLSETQYF.